Here is one TCR beta chain with its context. These data originate in a study of blood T cell repertoires in COVID-19. Germline assignment: CDR1 SNHLY and CDR2 FYNNEI. The junction had 11 bases not matched to a gene; V was cut back by 3 bases and J by 5 bases. The CDR3 runs 16 residues. For recovered donors of Cohort 3, there were two negative PCRs, clearance, or symptom resolution. Produced via immunoSEQ multiplex PCR; TCRdb's table is partial and in-frame only. Here the sample spans about 220,000 clones, less than 90% being singletons. This clonotype originated in a woman under 40 who had recovered from COVID-19. The V and J genes are TRBV2 and TRBJ1-2; 8 positions agree with TRBD1. The specimen was PBMCs or T cells enriched from blood (not recorded which). The CDR3 region is CASSDPGQGGRYGYTF. CDR3 in DNA: TGTGCCAGCAGTGACCCCGGACAGGGTGGGAGGTATGGCTACACCTTC.